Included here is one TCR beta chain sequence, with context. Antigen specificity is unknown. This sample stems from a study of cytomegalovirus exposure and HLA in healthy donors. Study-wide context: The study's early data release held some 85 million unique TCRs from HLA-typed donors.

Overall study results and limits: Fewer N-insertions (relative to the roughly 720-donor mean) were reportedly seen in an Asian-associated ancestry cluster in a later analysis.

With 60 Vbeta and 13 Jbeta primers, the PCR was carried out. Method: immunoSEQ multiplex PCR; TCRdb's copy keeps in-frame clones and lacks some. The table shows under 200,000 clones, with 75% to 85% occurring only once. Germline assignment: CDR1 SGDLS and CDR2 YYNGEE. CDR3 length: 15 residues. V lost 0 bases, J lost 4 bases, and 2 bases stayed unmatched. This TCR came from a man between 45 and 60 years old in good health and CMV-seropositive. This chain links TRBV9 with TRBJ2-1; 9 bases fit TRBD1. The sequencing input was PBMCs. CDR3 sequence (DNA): TGTGCCAGCAGCGTAGACGGGACAGGGTACAATGAGCAGTTCTTC. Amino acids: CASSVDGTGYNEQFF.